Listed here is a single TCR beta chain. The entry originates in a study of blood T cell repertoires in COVID-19. At the level of the study: The United States, Italy and Spain provided the acute and convalescent COVID-19 samples. In each case, the material was cDNA or gDNA derived from T cells, B-cell-depleted T cells, or PBMCs.

As processed by the authors: Reference gene primers were amplified, and this amplification served to estimate nucleated cell counts. Here immunoSEQ multiplex PCR was the method, and the copy in TCRdb shows in-frame clones only, minus some. V, J and clone size were drawn from that table, and D and trimming were deduced from the DNA. The sample has roughly 120,000 clones; roughly 70% are singletons. The TCR sequence derives from a human donor with acute or convalescent COVID-19. The donor label of this sample is uncertain. Specimen: peripheral blood.

This chain's CDR3 is CASSKMRQGANYRYTSGTDTQYF. CDR3 nucleotides: TGTGCCAGCAGCAAAATGAGACAGGGGGCGAACTACCGGTATACCTCTGGCACAGATACGCAGTATTTT. The chain couples TRBV21-1 to TRBJ2-3; the D call in the table, TRBD1, was not verified against the DNA. TRBV21-1 is classified as a pseudogene. This CDR3 is built from 23 residues.